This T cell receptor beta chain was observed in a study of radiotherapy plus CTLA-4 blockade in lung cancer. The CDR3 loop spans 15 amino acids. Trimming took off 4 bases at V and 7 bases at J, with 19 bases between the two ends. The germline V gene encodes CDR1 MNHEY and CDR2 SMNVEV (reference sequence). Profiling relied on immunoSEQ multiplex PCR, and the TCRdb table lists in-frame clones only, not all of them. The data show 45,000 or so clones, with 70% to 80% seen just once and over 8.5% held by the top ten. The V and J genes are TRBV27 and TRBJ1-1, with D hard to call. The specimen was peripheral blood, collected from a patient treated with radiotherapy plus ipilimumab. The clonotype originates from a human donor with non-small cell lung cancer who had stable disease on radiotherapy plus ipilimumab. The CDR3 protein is CASSSTLGKQVEAFF. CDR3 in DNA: TGTGCCAGCAGTTCAACCTTGGGGAAGCAAGTTGAAGCTTTCTTT.